This T cell receptor (beta chain) is from a study of blood T cell repertoires in COVID-19. In the study overall: The origin of the acute and convalescent COVID-19 samples was the United States, Italy and Spain.

In terms of age and location, participants ranged from roughly 18 to 100 years and lived in about 25 US areas. Cohort 3 donors were reported recovered after two negative PCRs, clearance, or symptom resolution. Germline CDR1 MGHRA, CDR2 YSYEKL. V shed 1 base, J shed 2 bases, and the junction held 6 bases outside the gene matches. CDR3 length equals 16 residues. Assay: immunoSEQ multiplex PCR; the TCRdb copy retains only in-frame clones and omits some. The sample includes approximately 270,000 clones, approximately 85% of them seen just once. What was sequenced was PBMCs or T cells enriched from blood (not recorded which). This chain uses TRBV4-1 with TRBJ2-7, with 9 nucleotides matching TRBD2. The sequence was obtained from a woman aged 25 to 39 who had recovered from COVID-19. Here the CDR3 reads CASSQGVAGATYEQYF. CDR3 DNA: TGCGCCAGCAGCCAAGGAGTAGCGGGAGCAACCTACGAGCAGTACTTC.